The 28 T cell receptor beta chains listed next were all sequenced from one sample in a study of blood T cell repertoires in COVID-19. Assay: immunoSEQ multiplex PCR; the TCRdb copy retains only in-frame clones and omits some. The sample holds a few hundred thousand clones, approximately 81% seen once. The sample consisted of peripheral blood. The origin of the receptors is a man between 40 and 49 years old with acute or convalescent COVID-19.

The chain has TRBV4-1 and TRBJ1-1, with a possible D match to TRBD1 (5 bases). V lost 4 bases and J lost 4, with 13 bases in between. Germline values: CDR1 MGHRA, CDR2 YSYEKL. CDR3 size: 14 residues. CDR3 nucleotide sequence: TGCGCCAGCAGCCCCCCCCAGGGCGGCACTGAAGCTTTCTTT. Encoded protein: CASSPPQGGTEAFF.

With respect to this clone: At the DNA level, this CDR3 is encoded by other sequences in the same sample as well. V gene TRBV3-1 (or the pseudogene TRBV3-2) combines with J gene TRBJ2-5; 8 bases align to TRBD1. The CDR3 extends over 14 amino acids. The V and J ends lost 4 bases and 2 bases, in that order; junction bases with no gene match: 3. The germline CDR1 and CDR2 sequences are LGHDT and YNNKEL (reference sequence). The CDR3 DNA reads as TGTGCCAGCAGCCGTGGACAGGGACAAGAGACCCAGTACTTC. This sequence encodes CASSRGQGQETQYF.

CDR3 sequence reads: CASSFTRGKLFF. The CDR3 bases are TGTGCCAGCAGTTTTACCAGGGGAAAACTGTTTTTT. This chain links TRBV12-3 or TRBV12-4 with TRBJ1-4, with D possibly TRBD1 on 6 matching bases. V was trimmed by 3 bases and J by 10 bases, leaving 9 bases between them. CDR3 length equals 12 residues.

The chain couples TRBV9 to TRBJ1-1; 7 bases are shared with TRBD1. V lost 4 bases to trimming and J lost 8 bases; unmatched junction nucleotides: 2. Germline loops: CDR1 SGDLS, CDR2 YYNGEE. The CDR3 is 11 residues long. CDR3 in DNA: TGTGCCAGCAGCCGGGACAGCGAAGCTTTCTTT. It codes for CASSRDSEAFF.

The gene calls are TRBV30 and TRBJ1-1, with D perhaps matching TRBD1 (5 bases). CDR1 and CDR2 (germline): GTSNPN, SVGIG (reference sequence). The CDR3 is made up of 13 amino acids. Trimming stripped 4 bases from V and 0 bases from J, with 9 bases between. The CDR3 DNA is TGTGCCTGGATGCGACAGATGAACACTGAAGCTTTCTTT. This translates into CAWMRQMNTEAFF.

This clone occurred once. The V gene is TRBV5-5, the J gene TRBJ2-5; tentatively, D is TRBD2 (10 bases). This CDR3 has 20 amino acids. Germline V gene sequence: CDR1 SGHKS, CDR2 YYEKEE (reference sequence). The V gene lost 6 bases and the J gene lost 2 bases, with 32 bases spanning the gap. Written as DNA, the CDR3 is TGTGCCAGCAAACGGGCCTTACAGGGGGCTAGCGGGGGAGCGCAAGAGACCCAGTACTTC. Protein product: CASKRALQGASGGAQETQYF.

This clone was picked up one time. The chain couples TRBV5-6 to TRBJ1-1, with 7 bases matching TRBD1. There are 15 residues in the CDR3. Germline V gives CDR1 SGHDT, CDR2 YYEEEE. V shed 3 bases, J shed 1 base, and the junction held 6 bases outside the gene matches. The DNA of the CDR3 is TGTGCCAGCAGCTCGGTACAGGGGTGGAACACTGAAGCTTTCTTT. Its translation is CASSSVQGWNTEAFF.

The J gene is TRBJ1-2, the V gene TRBV6-5, with D perhaps matching TRBD1 (6 bases). The CDR3 contains 14 residues. V lost 4 bases to trimming and J lost 5 bases, with 14 bases between them. The V gene's germline CDR1 is MNHEY and CDR2 SVGAGI. As DNA, the CDR3 is TGTGCCAGCAGTTTACAGGGAACAGGGTATGGCTACACCTTC. Its translation: CASSLQGTGYGYTF.

This clone appeared once. The V gene is TRBV6-5, the J gene TRBJ2-5; 7 positions match TRBD2. Per the germline V gene, CDR1 is MNHEY and CDR2 is SVGAGI. The J segment lost 7 bases and the V segment lost 8 bases, leaving 13 bases of the junction unmatched. This CDR3 comprises 14 residues. CDR3 bases: TGTGCCAGCCGAAGCGGGACTTCCCGGGGGACCCAGTACTTC. Its protein is CASRSGTSRGTQYF.

J is TRBJ2-7 and V is TRBV12-3 or TRBV12-4, with D hard to call. This CDR3 is 13 amino acids long. Trimming cost V 0 bases and J 0 bases, with 3 bases left between them. CDR3 sequence (DNA): TGTGCCAGCAGTTTAGCAGCCTCCTACGAGCAGTACTTC. It is translated as CASSLAASYEQYF.

The chain links TRBV4-3 to TRBJ2-3; 9 positions match TRBD2. After removal of 1 base from V and 7 bases from J, the junction contained 12 bases not matched to a gene. Germline assignment: CDR1 LGHNA and CDR2 YSLEER. There are 17 residues in the CDR3. In DNA, the CDR3 is TGCGCCAGCAGCCAAGGGGGATCCGCGGGGGGGCCTAATACGCAGTATTTT. This gives the protein CASSQGGSAGGPNTQYF.

J is TRBJ1-5 and V is TRBV24-1; D uncertain. The V and J ends lost 0 bases and 1 base respectively, with 9 bases between them. Germline values: CDR1 KGHDR, CDR2 SFDVKD. The CDR3 has 16 residues. CDR3 amino acids: CATSDLKGGSNQPQHF. The CDR3 DNA is TGTGCCACCAGTGATTTGAAGGGAGGGAGCAATCAGCCCCAGCATTTT.

This chain connects TRBV5-1 to TRBJ1-1, with D possibly TRBD1 on 5 matching bases. The CDR3 spans 13 residues. CDR1 and CDR2 (germline): SGHRS, YFSETQ. V lost 2 bases and J lost 5, with 10 bases in between. The CDR3, as DNA: TGCGCCAGCAGCTTTTGGGGGGAAACTGAAGCTTTCTTT. Encoded protein: CASSFWGETEAFF.

This sequence joins TRBV12-3 or TRBV12-4 and TRBJ2-7; D is perhaps TRBD1 (6 bases). CDR3 size: 13 residues. The V and J ends lost 3 bases and 2 bases respectively, with 8 bases between them. CDR3 sequence (DNA): TGTGCCAGCAGTTTTCAGGGGCCCTACGAGCAGTACTTC. Translating it yields CASSFQGPYEQYF.

V usage is TRBV7-2 and J usage is TRBJ2-5, with TRBD2 matching 7 bases. V gave up 3 bases and J gave up 5 bases; unmatched junction bases: 6. Germline assignment: CDR1 SGHTA and CDR2 FQGNSA. This CDR3 region has 14 residues. The CDR3 DNA sequence: TGTGCCAGCAGCTTCCAGCGGGGACGGGAGACCCAGTACTTC. Translating gives CASSFQRGRETQYF. Together with reference TRBV7-2 and TRBJ2-5, the CDR3 gives the full variable domain: GAGVSQSPSNKVTEKGKDVELRCDPISGHTALYWYRQSLGQGLEFLIYFQGNSAPDKSGLPSDRFSAERTGGSVSTLTIQRTQQEDSAVYLCASSFQRGRETQYFGPGTRLLVL.

This sequence joins TRBV7-2 and TRBJ2-3, with unresolved D. Germline CDR1 is SGHTA and CDR2 is FQGNSA. The length of the CDR3 is 13 residues. The germline V and J ends were trimmed by 4 bases and 1 base, with 6 bases remaining between them. CDR3 nucleotide sequence: TGTGCCAGCAGCTCAGATGGCACAGATACGCAGTATTTT. This gives the protein CASSSDGTDTQYF. The full variable domain, completed using reference TRBV7-2 and TRBJ2-3, is GAGVSQSPSNKVTEKGKDVELRCDPISGHTALYWYRQSLGQGLEFLIYFQGNSAPDKSGLPSDRFSAERTGGSVSTLTIQRTQQEDSAVYLCASSSDGTDTQYFGPGTRLTVL.

The chain recombines TRBV7-6 with TRBJ1-2; D is unclear. The CDR3 totals 13 residues. V lost 4 bases, J lost 4 bases, and 10 bases lay in between. CDR1 and CDR2 from the germline V gene are SGHVS and FNYEAQ. The CDR3 nucleotides read TGTGCCAGCAGCTCCGGTCCGGGCTATGGCTACACCTTC. Translated, it gives CASSSGPGYGYTF.

The chain employs TRBV27 and TRBJ1-1; D is ambiguous. V was clipped by 3 bases and J by 1 base, with 6 bases between them. Per germline, CDR1 MNHEY and CDR2 SMNVEV (reference sequence). There are 13 residues in the CDR3. This chain's CDR3 is CASSFRENTEAFF. The CDR3 nucleotides are TGTGCCAGCAGTTTTAGAGAGAACACTGAAGCTTTCTTT.

The chain carries TRBV18 and TRBJ1-5; D perhaps matches TRBD1 (6 bases). The CDR3 length is 16 residues. V gave up 0 bases and J gave up 3 bases, with 12 bases separating them. Germline V CDR1 and CDR2: KGHSH, LQKENI. CDR3: CASSPPFQGNNQPQHF. The CDR3 nucleotides are TGTGCCAGCTCACCACCATTTCAGGGGAACAATCAGCCCCAGCATTTT.

V usage is TRBV6-2 or TRBV6-3 and J usage is TRBJ1-2; no clear D gene. V was pared by 2 bases and J by 7 bases, with 11 bases between. This CDR3 is 13 amino acids long. CDR1 MNHEY and CDR2 SVGEGT come from the germline V gene. CDR3 protein: CASSYSRIGGYTF. The CDR3 bases are TGTGCCAGCAGTTACAGCAGGATAGGTGGCTACACCTTC.

The chain couples TRBV5-1 to TRBJ1-4; 12 nucleotides align to TRBD1. The germline V gene encodes CDR1 SGHRS and CDR2 YFSETQ. The J segment lost 7 bases and the V segment lost 4 bases, leaving 5 bases of the junction unmatched. CDR3 size: 15 residues. The CDR3 region has the DNA TGCGCCAGCAGCCCGGGACAGGGGGCAGGTGAAAAACTGTTTTTT. Its protein is CASSPGQGAGEKLFF.

The gene calls are TRBV14 and TRBJ1-1; 7 positions agree with TRBD1. This CDR3 has 17 residues. CDR1 is SGHDN, CDR2 FVKESK, per germline. Trimming removed 4 bases from V and 0 bases from J; junction bases left unmatched: 11. The CDR3 sequence: CASSLYRGSGVNTEAFF. In DNA, the CDR3 is TGTGCCAGCAGCCTTTACAGGGGCTCGGGAGTGAACACTGAAGCTTTCTTT.

The V call is TRBV9, the J call TRBJ1-4; D unresolved. Trimming removed 3 bases from V and 3 bases from J, with 12 bases in between. Per the germline V gene, CDR1 is SGDLS and CDR2 is YYNGEE. The CDR3 extends over 15 amino acids. CDR3: CASSGTGVANEKLFF. DNA for the CDR3: TGTGCCAGCAGCGGCACCGGGGTGGCTAATGAAAAACTGTTTTTT.

This clone came up a few times. This sequence joins TRBV25-1 and TRBJ1-1; tentatively, D is TRBD1 (6 bases). V was clipped by 6 bases and J by 11 bases, with 13 bases between them. Per germline, CDR1 MGHDK and CDR2 SYGVNS. The length of the CDR3 is 11 residues. The CDR3 DNA follows: TGTGCCAGCAGGGAGAGGGGGTTCGCTTTCTTT. Translated: CASRERGFAFF.

The genes are TRBV19 and TRBJ1-4; no clear D. In germline, CDR1 is LNHDA, CDR2 SQIVND (reference sequence). V was cut by 3 bases and J by 3 bases, with 20 bases left in between. This CDR3 is 18 amino acids long. CDR3 DNA sequence: TGTGCCAGTAGTATCTTGGCGGCCAAGGCGTCGGCTAATGAAAAACTGTTTTTT. Its protein product is CASSILAAKASANEKLFF.

The chain is built from TRBV13 and TRBJ1-1; 9 positions match TRBD1. From germline, CDR1 is PRHDT and CDR2 FYEKMQ (reference sequence). The CDR3 has 15 residues. The trim removed 5 bases at V and 4 bases at J, leaving 8 bases unmatched. The CDR3 spells CASSPPRDRATEAFF. As DNA, the CDR3 is TGTGCCAGCAGCCCCCCCCGGGACAGGGCCACTGAAGCTTTCTTT.

A single count supports this clone. This rearrangement joins TRBV28 to TRBJ2-7; 8 bases map to TRBD1. The CDR3 runs 12 residues. V gave up 9 bases and J gave up 7 bases; unmatched junction bases: 8. CDR1 and CDR2 from the germline V gene are MDHEN and SYDVKM. CDR3 in DNA: TGTGCCAGTAGGACAGGGATTTTGGAGCAGTACTTC. Its protein product is CASRTGILEQYF.

This sequence joins TRBV19 and TRBJ1-1; D is undetermined. The germline V gene encodes CDR1 LNHDA and CDR2 SQIVND (reference sequence). Trimming removed 3 bases at V and 0 bases at J, with 8 bases between. The CDR3 runs to 14 residues. The CDR3 DNA reads as TGTGCCAGTAGTATGGGCCAGGTGAACACTGAAGCTTTCTTT. It specifies CASSMGQVNTEAFF.